This record looks at one T cell receptor (beta chain) sequence and its context. Its specificity is not known. V lost 1 base and J lost 6; bases outside the gene matches: 7. The CDR3 has 15 amino acids. Germline V gene lookup returns CDR1 SGHTA and CDR2 FQGNSA. The sample is drawn from a study of shared clonotypes between healthy human individuals. Whole-study results and caveats: Sample collection involved blood only; tissue repertoires are likely different.

TCRdb's table, derived via immunoSEQ multiplex PCR, lists solely in-frame clones and lacks some. Here the sample spans some 2,100,000 clones, more than 90% being singletons. Material: naive CD4+ T cells sorted from blood. Stated subset: CD45RA+ positively selected. The rearrangement uses TRBV7-2 and TRBJ2-3, with 7 bases fitting TRBD1. The source is a man younger than 35 in good health. The CDR3 DNA follows: TGTGCCAGCAGCTTAGGGGACAGAGTTCTCGATACGCAGTATTTT. Its protein is CASSLGDRVLDTQYF.